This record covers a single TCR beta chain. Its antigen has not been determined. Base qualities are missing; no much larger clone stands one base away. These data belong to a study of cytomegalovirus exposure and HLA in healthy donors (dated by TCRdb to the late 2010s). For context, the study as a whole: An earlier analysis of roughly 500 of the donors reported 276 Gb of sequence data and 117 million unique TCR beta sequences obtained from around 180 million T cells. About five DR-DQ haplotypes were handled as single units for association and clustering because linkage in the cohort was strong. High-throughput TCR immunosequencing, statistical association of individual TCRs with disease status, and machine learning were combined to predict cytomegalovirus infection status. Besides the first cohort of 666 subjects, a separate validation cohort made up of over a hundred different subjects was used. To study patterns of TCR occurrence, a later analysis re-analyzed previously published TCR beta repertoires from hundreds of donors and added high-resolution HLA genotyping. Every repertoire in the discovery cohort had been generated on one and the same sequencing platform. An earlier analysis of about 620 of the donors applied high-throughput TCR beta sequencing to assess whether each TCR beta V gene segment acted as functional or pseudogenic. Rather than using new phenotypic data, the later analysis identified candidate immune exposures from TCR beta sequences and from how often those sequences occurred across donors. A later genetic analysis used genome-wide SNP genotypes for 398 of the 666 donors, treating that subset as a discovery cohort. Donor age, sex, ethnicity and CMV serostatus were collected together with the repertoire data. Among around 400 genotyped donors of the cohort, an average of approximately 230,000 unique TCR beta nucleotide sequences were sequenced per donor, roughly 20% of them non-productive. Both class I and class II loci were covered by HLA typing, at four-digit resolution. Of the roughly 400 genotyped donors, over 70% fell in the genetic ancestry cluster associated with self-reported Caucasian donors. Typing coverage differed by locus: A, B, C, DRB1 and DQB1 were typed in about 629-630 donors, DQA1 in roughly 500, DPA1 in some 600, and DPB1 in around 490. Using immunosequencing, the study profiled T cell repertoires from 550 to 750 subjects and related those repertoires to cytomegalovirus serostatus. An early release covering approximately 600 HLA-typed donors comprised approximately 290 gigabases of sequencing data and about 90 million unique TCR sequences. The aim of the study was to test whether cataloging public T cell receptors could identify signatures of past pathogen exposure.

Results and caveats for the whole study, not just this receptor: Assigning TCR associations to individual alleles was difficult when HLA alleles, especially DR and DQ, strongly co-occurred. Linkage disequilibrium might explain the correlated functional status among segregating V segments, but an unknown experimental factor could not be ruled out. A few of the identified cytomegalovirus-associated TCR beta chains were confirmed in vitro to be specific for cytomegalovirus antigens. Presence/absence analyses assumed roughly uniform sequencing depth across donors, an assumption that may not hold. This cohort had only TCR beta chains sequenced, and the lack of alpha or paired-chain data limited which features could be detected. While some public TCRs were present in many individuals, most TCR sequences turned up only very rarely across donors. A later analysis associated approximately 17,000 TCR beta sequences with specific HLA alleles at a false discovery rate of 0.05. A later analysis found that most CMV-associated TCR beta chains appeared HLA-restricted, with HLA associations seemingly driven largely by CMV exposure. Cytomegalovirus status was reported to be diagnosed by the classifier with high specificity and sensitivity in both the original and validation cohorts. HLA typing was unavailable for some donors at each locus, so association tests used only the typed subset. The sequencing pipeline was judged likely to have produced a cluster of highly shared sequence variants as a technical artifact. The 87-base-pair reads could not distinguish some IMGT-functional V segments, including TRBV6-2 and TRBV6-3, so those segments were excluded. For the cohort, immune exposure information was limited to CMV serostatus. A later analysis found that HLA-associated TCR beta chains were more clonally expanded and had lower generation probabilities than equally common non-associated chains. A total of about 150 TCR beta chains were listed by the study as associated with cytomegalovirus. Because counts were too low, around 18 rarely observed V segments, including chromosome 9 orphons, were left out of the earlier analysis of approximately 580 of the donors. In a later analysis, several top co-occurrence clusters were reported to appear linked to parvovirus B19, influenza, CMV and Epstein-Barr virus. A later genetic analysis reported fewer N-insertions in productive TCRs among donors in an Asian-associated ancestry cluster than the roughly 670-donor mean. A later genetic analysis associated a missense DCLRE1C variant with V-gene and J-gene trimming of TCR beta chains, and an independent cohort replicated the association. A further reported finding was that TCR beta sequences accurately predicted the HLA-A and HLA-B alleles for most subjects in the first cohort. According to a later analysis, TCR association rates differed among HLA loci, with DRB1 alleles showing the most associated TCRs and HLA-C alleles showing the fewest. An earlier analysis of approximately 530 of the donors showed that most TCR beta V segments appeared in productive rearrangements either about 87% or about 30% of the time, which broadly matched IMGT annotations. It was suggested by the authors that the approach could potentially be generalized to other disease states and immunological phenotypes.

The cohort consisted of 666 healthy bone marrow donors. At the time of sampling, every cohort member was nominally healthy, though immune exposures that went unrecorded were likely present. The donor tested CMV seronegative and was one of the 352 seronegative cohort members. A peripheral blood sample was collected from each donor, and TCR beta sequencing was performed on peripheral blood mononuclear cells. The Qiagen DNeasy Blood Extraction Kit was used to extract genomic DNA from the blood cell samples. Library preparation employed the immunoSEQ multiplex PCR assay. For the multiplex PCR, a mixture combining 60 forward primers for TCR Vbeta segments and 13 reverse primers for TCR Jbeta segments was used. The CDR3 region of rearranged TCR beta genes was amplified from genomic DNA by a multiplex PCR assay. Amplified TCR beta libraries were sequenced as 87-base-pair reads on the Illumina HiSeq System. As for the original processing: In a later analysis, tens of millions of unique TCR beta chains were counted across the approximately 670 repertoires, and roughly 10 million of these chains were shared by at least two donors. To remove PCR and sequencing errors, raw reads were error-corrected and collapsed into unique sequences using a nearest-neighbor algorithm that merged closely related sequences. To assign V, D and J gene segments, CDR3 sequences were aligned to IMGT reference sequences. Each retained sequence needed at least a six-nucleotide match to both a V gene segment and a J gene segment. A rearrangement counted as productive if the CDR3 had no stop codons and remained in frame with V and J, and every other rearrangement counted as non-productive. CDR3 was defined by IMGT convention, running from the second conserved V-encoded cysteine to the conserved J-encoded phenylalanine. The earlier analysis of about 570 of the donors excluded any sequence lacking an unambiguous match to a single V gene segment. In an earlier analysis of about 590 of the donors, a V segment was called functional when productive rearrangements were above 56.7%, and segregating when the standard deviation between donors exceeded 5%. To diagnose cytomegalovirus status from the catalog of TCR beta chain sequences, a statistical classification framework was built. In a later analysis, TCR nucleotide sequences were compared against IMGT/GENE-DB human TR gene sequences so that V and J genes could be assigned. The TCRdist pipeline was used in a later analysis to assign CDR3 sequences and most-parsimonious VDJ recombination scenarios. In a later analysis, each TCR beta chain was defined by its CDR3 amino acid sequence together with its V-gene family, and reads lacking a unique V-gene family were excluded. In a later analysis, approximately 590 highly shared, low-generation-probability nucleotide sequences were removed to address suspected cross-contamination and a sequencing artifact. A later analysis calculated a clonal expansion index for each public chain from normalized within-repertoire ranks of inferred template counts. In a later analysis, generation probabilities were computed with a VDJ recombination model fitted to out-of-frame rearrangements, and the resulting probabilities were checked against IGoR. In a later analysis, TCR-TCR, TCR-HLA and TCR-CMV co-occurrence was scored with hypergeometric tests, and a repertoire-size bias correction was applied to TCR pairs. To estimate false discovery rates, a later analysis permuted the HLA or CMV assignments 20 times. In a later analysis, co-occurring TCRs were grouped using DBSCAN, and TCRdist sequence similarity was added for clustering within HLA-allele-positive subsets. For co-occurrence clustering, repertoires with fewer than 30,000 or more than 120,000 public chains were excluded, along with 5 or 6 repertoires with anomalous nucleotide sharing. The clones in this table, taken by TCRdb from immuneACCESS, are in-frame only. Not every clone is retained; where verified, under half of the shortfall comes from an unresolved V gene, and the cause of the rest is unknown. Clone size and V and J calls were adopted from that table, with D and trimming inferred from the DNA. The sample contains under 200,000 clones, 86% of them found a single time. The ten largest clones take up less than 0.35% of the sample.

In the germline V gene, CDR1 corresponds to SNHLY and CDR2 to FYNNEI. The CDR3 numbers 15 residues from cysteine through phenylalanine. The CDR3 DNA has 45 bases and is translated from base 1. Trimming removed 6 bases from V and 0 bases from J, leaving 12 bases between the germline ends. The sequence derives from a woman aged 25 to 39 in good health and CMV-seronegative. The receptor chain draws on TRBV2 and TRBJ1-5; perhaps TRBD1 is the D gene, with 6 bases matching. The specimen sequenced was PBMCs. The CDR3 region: CASRGDTNSNQPQHF. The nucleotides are TGTGCCAGCAGGGGGGACACCAATAGCAATCAGCCCCAGCATTTT.